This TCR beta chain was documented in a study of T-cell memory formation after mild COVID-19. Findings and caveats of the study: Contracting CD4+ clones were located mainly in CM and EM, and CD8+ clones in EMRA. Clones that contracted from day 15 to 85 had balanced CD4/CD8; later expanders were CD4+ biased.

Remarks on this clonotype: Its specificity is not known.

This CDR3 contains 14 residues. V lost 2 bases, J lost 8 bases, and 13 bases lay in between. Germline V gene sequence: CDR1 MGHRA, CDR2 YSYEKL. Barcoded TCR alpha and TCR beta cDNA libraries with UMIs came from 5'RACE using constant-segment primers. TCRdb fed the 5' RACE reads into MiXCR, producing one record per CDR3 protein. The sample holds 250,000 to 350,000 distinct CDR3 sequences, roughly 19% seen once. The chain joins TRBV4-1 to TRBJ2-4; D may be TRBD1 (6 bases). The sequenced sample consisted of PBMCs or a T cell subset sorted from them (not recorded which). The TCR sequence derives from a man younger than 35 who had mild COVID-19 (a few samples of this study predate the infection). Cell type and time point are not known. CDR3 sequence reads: CASSQPGTWDIQYF. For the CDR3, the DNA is TGCGCCAGCAGCCAACCCGGGACATGGGACATTCAGTACTTC.